This record concerns one T cell receptor (beta chain) sequence. Its antigen is as yet unknown. The record originates from a study of identical twins. Overall study results and limits: Within monozygotic twins, out-of-frame TCR alpha sharing was underestimated by the models.

This CDR3 is built from 14 residues. Trimming removed 1 base from V and 6 bases from J, with 13 bases in between. Germline loops: CDR1 SEHNR, CDR2 FQNEAQ (reference sequence). TCRdb passed the 5' RACE reads through MiXCR, listing each CDR3 protein once. The table records hundreds of thousands of distinct CDR3 sequences, 21% of them present only once. These records were also assigned to another study, of T cells expressing NK-cell markers. From that report: Sorting was limited to alpha-beta TCR-expressing T cells with an anti-gamma-delta TCR antibody in several experiments.

What was sequenced was PBMCs. The sequence was obtained from a woman aged 18-30 years in good health. V gene TRBV7-9 combines with J gene TRBJ2-7, with D uncertain. The CDR3, as DNA: TGTGCCAGCAGCTTAGATAGGACGGCTTTCGAGCAGTACTTC. Protein sequence: CASSLDRTAFEQYF.